This is a list of T cell receptor beta chains from one sample in a study of beta chain features in type 1 diabetes. The protocol was immunoSEQ multiplex PCR, while the TCRdb copy is restricted to in-frame clones and leaves out a portion. The sample yields about 260,000 clones, just over 20% seen once. The sequenced sample was naive CD4+ T cells from blood. The receptors were sampled from a woman in her forties with type 1 diabetes. The conserved cysteine and the conserved F or W are not part of the CDR3 here.

J	V	CDR3
TRBJ2-1	TRBV7-2	ASSFWTSGSYNEQF
TRBJ2-7	TRBV18	ASSPIEGTDEQY
TRBJ2-5	TRBV18	ASSLTLTSLEETQY
TRBJ2-6	TRBV9	ASSVYSGANVLT
TRBJ2-7	TRBV7-9	ASSLRDRAREQY
TRBJ2-5	TRBV7-2	ASSLGGFGSLTQY
TRBJ2-7	TRBV2	ASSEQGATYEQY
TRBJ2-6	TRBV9	ASSARGSGANVLT
TRBJ2-2	TRBV11-1	ASSPGQGKPTGELF
TRBJ1-2	TRBV5-1	ASSPRTGPEGYT
TRBJ2-7	TRBV29-1	SGGTGQGHYEQY
TRBJ1-5	TRBV29-1	SVAPDSNSNQPQH
TRBJ2-5	TRBV4-1	ASSQDRDYQETQY
TRBJ1-2	TRBV4-3	ASSQWTGRFYGYT
TRBJ1-1	TRBV5-6	ASNTPGERNTEAF
TRBJ2-7	TRBV28	ASSSGEPYEQY
TRBJ2-1	TRBV2	ASSTRLADEQF
TRBJ1-1	TRBV13	ASTRLGEASTEAF
TRBJ2-3	TRBV7-9	ASSITPGGGPYPTDTQY
TRBJ1-5	TRBV15	ATSSPGGRLGNQPQH
TRBJ2-6	TRBV25-1	ASSAWASGANVLT
TRBJ2-7	TRBV28	ASSFSRGLSYEQY
TRBJ1-6	TRBV4-2	ASSQDRIGAQYSPLH
TRBJ2-3	TRBV29-1	SVGDTTDTQY
TRBJ2-3	TRBV9	ASSVVSQDTQY
TRBJ2-7	TRBV10-3	AISESSKGREQY
TRBJ2-6	TRBV7-3	ASSLSGARGSGANVLT
TRBJ2-7	TRBV4-3	ASSLREGYEQY
TRBJ2-7	TRBV6-5	ASSYGEPQGAEQY
TRBJ1-6	TRBV18	ASSPGAAGANSPLH
TRBJ1-2	TRBV5-4	ASSLSISANYGYT
TRBJ2-7	TRBV7-9	ASSLVGRGAHEQY
TRBJ1-6	TRBV4-1	ASSRREGDSNSPLH
TRBJ2-3	TRBV29-1	SVERESGRRRY
TRBJ2-7	TRBV7-2	ASSLVGGIPPYEQY
TRBJ1-2	TRBV27	ASSPTGQFYGYT
TRBJ2-1	TRBV9	ASSAGLAGNNEQF
TRBJ2-3	TRBV15	ATSRGGRATDTQY
TRBJ1-2	TRBV2	ASSEERARRVRGGYT
TRBJ1-5	TRBV15	ATSRERGTANQPQH
TRBJ1-5	TRBV4-1	ASSQGGTGSIFEPQH
TRBJ2-3	TRBV18	ASSLTGYQDTQY
TRBJ2-1	TRBV28	ASSYTPGLAEGNEQF
TRBJ2-5	TRBV30	AWSGGQGPQETQY
TRBJ2-1	TRBV5-1	ASSLDGLAGYNEQF
TRBJ1-2	TRBV5-4	ASSSPGQELGGYT
TRBJ1-1	TRBV9	ASSAGDSSAF
TRBJ2-1	TRBV7-3	ASSLGQGTNEQF